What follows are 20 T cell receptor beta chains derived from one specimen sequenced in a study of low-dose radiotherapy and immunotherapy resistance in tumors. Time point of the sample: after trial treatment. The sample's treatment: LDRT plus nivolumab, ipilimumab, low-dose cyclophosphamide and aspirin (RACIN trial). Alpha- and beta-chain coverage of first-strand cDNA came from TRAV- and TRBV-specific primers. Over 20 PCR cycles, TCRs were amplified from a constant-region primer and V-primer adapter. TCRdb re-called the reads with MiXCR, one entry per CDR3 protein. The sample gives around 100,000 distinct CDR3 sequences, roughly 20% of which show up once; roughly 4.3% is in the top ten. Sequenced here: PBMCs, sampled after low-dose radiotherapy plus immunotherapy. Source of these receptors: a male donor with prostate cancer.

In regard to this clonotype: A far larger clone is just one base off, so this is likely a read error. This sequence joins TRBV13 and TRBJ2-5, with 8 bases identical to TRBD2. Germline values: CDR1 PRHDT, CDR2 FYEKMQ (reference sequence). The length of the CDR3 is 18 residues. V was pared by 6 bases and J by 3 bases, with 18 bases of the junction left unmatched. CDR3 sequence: CASSDADFAVAGKETQYF. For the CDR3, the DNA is TGTGCCAGCAGTGATGCCGACTTCGCGGTAGCGGGGAAAGAGACCCAGTACTTC.

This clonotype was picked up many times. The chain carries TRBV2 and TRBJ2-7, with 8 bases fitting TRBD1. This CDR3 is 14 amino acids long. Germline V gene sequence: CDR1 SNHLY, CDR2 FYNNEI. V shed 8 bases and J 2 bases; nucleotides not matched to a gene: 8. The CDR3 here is CASLRPGQAYEQYF. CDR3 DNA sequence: TGTGCCAGCCTTCGACCGGGACAGGCCTACGAGCAGTACTTC. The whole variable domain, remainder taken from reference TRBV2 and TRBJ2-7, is EPEVTQTPSHQVTQMGQEVILRCVPISNHLYFYWYRQILGQKVEFLVSFYNNEISEKSEIFDDQFSVERPDGSNFTLKIRSTKLEDSAMYFCASLRPGQAYEQYFGPGTRLTVT.

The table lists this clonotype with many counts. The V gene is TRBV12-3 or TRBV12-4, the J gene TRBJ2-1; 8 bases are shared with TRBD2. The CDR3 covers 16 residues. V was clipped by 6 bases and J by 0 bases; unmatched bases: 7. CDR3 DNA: TGTGCCAGCAGCCGCCGGGGGGGCATCTCCTACAATGAGCAGTTCTTC. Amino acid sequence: CASSRRGGISYNEQFF.

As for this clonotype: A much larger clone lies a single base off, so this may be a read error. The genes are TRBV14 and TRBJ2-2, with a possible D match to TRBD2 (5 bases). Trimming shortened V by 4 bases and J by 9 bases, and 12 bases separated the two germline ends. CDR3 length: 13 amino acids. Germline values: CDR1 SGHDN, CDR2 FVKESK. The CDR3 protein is CASSREYGWELFF. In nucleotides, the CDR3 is TGTGCCAGCAGCCGGGAGTATGGCTGGGAGCTGTTTTTT.

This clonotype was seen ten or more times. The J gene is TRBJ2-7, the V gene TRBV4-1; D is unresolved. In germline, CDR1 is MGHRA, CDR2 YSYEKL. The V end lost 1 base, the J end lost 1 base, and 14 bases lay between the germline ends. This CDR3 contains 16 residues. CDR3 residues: CASSQGIVRSSYEQYF. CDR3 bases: TGCGCCAGCAGCCAAGGAATCGTACGATCGTCCTACGAGCAGTACTTC.

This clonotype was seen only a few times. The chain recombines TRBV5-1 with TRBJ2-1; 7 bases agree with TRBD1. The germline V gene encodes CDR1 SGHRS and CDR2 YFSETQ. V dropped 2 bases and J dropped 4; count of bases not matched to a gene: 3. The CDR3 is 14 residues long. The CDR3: CASSLQGSYNEQFF. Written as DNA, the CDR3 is TGCGCCAGCAGCTTACAGGGGTCATACAATGAGCAGTTCTTC.

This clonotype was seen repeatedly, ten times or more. CDR3 DNA: TGCAGTGCTAGAGCAACGACTAGCTCTGGGGCCAACGTCCTGACTTTC. It codes for CSARATTSSGANVLTF. The chain employs TRBV20-1 and TRBJ2-6; D may be TRBD2 (6 bases). V was pared by 1 base and J by 0 bases, with 10 bases between. Germline lookup yields CDR1 DFQATT and CDR2 SNEGSKA (reference sequence). The CDR3 extends over 16 amino acids.

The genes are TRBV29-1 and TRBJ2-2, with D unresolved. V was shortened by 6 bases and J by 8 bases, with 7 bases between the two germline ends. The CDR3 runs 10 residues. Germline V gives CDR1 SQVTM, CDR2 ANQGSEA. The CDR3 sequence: CSVDLGELFF. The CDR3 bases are TGCAGCGTCGATTTAGGGGAGCTGTTTTTT.

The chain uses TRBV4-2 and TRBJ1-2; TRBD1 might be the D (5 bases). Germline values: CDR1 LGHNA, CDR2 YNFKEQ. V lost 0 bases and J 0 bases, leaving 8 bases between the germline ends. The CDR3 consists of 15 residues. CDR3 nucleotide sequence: TGTGCCAGCAGCCAAGATCAGGGAGCTAACTATGGCTACACCTTC. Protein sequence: CASSQDQGANYGYTF.

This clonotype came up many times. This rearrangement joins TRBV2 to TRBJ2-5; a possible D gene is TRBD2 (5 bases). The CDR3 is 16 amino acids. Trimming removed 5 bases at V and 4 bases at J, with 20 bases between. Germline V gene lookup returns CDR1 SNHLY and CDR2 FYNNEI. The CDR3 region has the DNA TGTGCCAGCAGTCTACGGGTCATCCTCGAGGGAGAGACCCAGTACTTC. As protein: CASSLRVILEGETQYF.

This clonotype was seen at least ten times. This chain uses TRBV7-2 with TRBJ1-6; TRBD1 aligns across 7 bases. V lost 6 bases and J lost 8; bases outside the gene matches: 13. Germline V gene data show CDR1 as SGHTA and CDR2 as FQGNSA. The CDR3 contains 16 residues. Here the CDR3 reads CASRGTTGAPDSPLHF. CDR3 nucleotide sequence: TGTGCCAGCAGAGGCACAACAGGGGCCCCTGATTCACCCCTCCACTTT.

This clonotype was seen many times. CDR3 amino acids: CASSLTRRETQYF. CDR3 bases: TGTGCCAGCAGCTTGACTAGAAGGGAGACCCAGTACTTC. V gene TRBV7-2 combines with J gene TRBJ2-5, with D perhaps TRBD2 (6 bases). This CDR3 spans 13 amino acids. The ends were cut back, 3 bases at V and 5 bases at J, with 10 bases in the middle. From germline, CDR1 is SGHTA and CDR2 FQGNSA.

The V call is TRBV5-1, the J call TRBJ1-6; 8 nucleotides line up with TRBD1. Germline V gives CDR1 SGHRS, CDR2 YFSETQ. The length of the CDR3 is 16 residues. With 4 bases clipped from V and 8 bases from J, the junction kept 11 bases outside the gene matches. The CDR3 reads CASSPSRGQGDSPLHF. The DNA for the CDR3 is TGCGCCAGCAGCCCCTCCAGGGGGCAGGGGGATTCACCCCTCCACTTT.

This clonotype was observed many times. The CDR3 DNA reads as TGTGCCAGCAGCCAACAGAACGAGCAGTACTTC. Protein product: CASSQQNEQYF. The V and J genes are TRBV3-1 and TRBJ2-7; D is unresolved. The CDR3 has 11 residues. The ends were cut back, 2 bases at V and 5 bases at J, with 4 bases in the middle. Germline V CDR1 and CDR2: LGHDT, YNNKEL (reference sequence).

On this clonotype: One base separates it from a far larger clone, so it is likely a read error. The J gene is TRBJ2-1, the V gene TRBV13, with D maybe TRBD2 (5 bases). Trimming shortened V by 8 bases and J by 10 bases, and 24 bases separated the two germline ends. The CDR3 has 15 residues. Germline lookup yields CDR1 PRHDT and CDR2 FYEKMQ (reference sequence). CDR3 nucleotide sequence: TGTGCCAGCTCGGCCCGCGGGCCTAGCTCCTACGAGCAGTTCTTC. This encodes CASSARGPSSYEQFF.

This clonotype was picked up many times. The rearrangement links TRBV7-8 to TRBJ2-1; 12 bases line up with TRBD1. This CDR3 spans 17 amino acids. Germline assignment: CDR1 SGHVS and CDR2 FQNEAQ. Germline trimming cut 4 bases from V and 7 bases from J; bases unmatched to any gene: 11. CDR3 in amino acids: CASSYPSGTGGSNEQFF. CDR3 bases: TGTGCCAGCAGCTACCCGTCAGGGACAGGGGGCTCGAATGAGCAGTTCTTC.

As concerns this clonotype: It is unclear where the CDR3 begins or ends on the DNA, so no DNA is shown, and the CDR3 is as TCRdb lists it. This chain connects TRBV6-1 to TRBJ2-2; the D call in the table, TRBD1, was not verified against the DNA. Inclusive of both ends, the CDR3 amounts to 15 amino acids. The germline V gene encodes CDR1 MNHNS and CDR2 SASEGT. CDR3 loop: CAILTGTSTGELFFF.

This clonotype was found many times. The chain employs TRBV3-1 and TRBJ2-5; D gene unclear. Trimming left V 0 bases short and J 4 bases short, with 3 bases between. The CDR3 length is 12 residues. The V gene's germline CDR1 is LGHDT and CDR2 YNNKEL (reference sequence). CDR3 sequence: CASSQEGETQYF. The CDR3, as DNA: TGTGCCAGCAGCCAAGAGGGAGAGACCCAGTACTTC.

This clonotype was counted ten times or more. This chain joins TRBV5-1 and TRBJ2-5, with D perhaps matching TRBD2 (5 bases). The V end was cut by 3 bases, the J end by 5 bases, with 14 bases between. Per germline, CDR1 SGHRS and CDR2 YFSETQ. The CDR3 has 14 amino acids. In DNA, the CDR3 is TGCGCCAGCAGCTGGACCGGGGTCAGGGAGACCCAGTACTTC. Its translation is CASSWTGVRETQYF.

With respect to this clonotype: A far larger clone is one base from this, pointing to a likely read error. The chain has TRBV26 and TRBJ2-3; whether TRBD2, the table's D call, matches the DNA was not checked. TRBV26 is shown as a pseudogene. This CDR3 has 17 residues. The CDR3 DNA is TGTGTCAGCAGTTCCGAATACAGACTAGCGGACACAGATACGCAGTATTTT. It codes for CVSSSEYRLADTDTQYF.